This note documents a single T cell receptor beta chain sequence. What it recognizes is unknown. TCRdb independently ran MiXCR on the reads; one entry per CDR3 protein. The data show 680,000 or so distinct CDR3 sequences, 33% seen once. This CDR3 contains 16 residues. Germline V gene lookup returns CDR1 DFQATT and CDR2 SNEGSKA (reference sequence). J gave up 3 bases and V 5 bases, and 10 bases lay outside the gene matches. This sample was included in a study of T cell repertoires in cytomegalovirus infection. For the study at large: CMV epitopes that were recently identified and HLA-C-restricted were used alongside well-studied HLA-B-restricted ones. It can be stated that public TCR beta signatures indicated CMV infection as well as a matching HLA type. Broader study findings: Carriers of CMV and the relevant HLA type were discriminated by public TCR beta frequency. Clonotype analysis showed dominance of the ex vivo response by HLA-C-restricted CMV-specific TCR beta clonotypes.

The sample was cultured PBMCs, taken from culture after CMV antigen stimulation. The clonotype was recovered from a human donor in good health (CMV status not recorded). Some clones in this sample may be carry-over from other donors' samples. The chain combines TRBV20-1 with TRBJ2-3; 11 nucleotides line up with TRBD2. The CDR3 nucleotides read TGCAGTGCTCCAGTAGCGGGGGGGCATCTTACAGATACGCAGTATTTT. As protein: CSAPVAGGHLTDTQYF.